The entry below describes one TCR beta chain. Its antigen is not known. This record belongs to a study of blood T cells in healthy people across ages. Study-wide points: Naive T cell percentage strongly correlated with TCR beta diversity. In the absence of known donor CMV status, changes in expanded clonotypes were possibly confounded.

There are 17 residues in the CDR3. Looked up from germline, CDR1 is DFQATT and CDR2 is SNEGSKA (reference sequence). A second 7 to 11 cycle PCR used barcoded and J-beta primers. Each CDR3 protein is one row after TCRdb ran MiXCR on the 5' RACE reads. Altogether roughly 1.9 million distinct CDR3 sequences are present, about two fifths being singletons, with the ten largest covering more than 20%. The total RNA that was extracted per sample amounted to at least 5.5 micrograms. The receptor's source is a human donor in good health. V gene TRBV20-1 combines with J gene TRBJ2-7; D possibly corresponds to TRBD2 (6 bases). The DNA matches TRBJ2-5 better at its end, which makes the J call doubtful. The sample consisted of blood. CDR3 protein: CSARDLTPGPTGVTQYF. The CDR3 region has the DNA TGCAGTGCTAGAGACCTCACCCCGGGACCGACGGGGGTGACCCAGTACTTC.